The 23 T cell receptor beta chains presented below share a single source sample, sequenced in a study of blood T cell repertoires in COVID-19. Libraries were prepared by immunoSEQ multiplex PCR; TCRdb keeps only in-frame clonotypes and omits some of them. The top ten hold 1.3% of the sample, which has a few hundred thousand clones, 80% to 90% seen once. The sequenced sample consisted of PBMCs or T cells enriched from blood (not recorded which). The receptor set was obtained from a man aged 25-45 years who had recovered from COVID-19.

The CDR3 bases are TGTGCCAGTCGGCGGGACCGCTATGGCTACACCTTC. This sequence encodes CASRRDRYGYTF. V gene TRBV19 combines with J gene TRBJ1-2; tentative D call: TRBD1 (5 bases). In germline, CDR1 is LNHDA, CDR2 SQIVND (reference sequence). This CDR3 region has 12 residues. Trimming cost V 8 bases and J 4 bases, with 11 bases left between them.

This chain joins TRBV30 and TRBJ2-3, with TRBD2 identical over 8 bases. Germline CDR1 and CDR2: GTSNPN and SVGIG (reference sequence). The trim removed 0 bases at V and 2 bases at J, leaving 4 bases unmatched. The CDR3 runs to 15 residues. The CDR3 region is CAWSVAGLDTDTQYF. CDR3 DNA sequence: TGTGCCTGGAGTGTAGCGGGACTAGACACAGATACGCAGTATTTT.

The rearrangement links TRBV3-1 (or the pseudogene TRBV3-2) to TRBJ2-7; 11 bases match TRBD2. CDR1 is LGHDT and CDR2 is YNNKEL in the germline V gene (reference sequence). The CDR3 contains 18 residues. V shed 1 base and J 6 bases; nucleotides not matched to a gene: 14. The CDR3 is CASSQAASGGNIRLEQYF. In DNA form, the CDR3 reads TGTGCCAGCAGCCAAGCCGCTAGCGGGGGGAATATTAGGCTCGAGCAGTACTTC.

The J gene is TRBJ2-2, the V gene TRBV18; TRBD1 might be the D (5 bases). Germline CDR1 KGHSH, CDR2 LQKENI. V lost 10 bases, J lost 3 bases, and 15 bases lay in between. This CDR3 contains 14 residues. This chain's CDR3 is CATSTGIDTGELFF. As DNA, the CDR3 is TGTGCCACATCAACAGGAATAGACACCGGGGAGCTGTTTTTT.

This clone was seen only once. For the CDR3, the DNA is TGTGCCAGCAGCCGGGCGGGGGCAGATACGCAGTATTTT. Its protein product is CASSRAGADTQYF. This rearrangement joins TRBV2 to TRBJ2-3; TRBD2 matches at 7 bases. The CDR3 consists of 13 residues. Germline V lookup: CDR1 SNHLY, CDR2 FYNNEI. With V trimmed by 6 bases and J by 4 bases, 4 bases remained unmatched.

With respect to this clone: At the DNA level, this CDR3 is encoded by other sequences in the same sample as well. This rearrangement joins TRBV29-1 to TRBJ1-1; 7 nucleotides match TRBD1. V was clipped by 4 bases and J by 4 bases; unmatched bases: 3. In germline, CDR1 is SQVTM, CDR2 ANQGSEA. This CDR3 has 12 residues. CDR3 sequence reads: CSVAAGGTEAFF. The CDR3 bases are TGCAGCGTTGCCGCAGGGGGCACTGAAGCTTTCTTT.

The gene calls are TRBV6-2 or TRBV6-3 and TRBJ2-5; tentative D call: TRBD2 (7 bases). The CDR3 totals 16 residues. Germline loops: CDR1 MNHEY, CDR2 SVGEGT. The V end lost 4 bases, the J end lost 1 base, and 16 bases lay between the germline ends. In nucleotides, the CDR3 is TGTGCCAGCAGTTCCCTAGTCCGGGGGGCCCAAGAGACCCAGTACTTC. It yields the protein CASSSLVRGAQETQYF.

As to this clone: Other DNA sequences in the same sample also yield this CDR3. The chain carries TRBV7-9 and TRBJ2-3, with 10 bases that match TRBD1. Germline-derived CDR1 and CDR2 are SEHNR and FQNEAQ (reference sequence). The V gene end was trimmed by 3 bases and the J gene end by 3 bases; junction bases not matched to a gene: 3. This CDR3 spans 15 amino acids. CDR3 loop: CASSLRDRGTDTQYF. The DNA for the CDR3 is TGTGCCAGCAGCTTGAGGGACAGGGGTACAGATACGCAGTATTTT. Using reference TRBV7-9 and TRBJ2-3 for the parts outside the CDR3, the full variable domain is DTGVSQNPRHKITKRGQNVTFRCDPISEHNRLYWYRQTLGQGPEFLTYFQNEAQLEKSRLLSDRFSAERPKGSFSTLEIQRTEQGDSAMYLCASSLRDRGTDTQYFGPGTRLTVL.

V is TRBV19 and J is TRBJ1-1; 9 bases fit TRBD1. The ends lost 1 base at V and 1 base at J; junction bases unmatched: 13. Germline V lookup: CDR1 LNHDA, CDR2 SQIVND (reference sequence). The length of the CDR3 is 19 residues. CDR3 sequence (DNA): TGTGCCAGTAGTATAGCTGGGACAGGGACGTTACGGGGGAACACTGAAGCTTTCTTT. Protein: CASSIAGTGTLRGNTEAFF.

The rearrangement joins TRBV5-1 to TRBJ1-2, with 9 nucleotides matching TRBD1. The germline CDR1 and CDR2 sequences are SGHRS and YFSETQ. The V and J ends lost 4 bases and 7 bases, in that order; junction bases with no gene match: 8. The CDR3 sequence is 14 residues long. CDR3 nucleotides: TGCGCCAGCAGCCCAGAACAGGGGGCCGGTGGCTACACCTTC. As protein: CASSPEQGAGGYTF.

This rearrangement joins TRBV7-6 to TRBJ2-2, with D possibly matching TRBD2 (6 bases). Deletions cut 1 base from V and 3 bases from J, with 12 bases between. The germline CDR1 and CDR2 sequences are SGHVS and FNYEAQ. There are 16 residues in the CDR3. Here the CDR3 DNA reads TGTGCCAGCAGCTTAGGATCGAGACTAGACACCGGGGAGCTGTTTTTT. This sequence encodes CASSLGSRLDTGELFF.

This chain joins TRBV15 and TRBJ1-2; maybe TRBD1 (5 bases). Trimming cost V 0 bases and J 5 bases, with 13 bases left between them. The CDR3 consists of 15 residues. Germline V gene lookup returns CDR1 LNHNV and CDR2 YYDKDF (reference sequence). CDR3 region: CATSRDWGGGYGYTF. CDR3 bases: TGTGCCACCAGCAGAGATTGGGGCGGGGGGTATGGCTACACCTTC.

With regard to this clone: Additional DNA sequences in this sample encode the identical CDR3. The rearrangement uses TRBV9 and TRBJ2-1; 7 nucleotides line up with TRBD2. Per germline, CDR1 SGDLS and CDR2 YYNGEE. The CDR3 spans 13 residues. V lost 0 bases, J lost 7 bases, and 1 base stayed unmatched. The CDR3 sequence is CASSVGGGNEQFF. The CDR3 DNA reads TGTGCCAGCAGCGTAGGGGGAGGGAATGAGCAGTTCTTC.

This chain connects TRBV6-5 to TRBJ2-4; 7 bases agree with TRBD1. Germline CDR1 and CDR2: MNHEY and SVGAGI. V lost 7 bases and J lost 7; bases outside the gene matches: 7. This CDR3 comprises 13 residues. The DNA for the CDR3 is TGTGCCAGCAAGGGACAGCGAACGAACATTCAGTACTTC. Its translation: CASKGQRTNIQYF.

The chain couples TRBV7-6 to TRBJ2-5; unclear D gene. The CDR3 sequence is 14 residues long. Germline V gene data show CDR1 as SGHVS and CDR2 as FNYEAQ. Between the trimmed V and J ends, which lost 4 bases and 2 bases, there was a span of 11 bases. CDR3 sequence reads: CASSSPSQQETQYF. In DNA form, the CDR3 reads TGTGCCAGCAGCTCCCCGTCCCAGCAAGAGACCCAGTACTTC.

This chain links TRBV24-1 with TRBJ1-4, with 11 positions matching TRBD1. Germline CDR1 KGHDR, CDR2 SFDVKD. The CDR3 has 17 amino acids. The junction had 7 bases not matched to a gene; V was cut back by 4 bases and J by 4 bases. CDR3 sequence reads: CATSDLGTGGINEKLFF. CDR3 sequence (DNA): TGTGCCACCAGTGACCTAGGGACAGGGGGTATTAATGAAAAACTGTTTTTT.

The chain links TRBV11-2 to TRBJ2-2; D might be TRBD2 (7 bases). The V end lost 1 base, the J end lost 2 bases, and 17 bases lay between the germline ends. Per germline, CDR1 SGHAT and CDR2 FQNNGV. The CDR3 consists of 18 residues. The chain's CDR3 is CASSLVGLRGANTGELFF. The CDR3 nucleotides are TGTGCCAGCAGCTTAGTGGGTTTACGGGGGGCCAACACCGGGGAGCTGTTTTTT.

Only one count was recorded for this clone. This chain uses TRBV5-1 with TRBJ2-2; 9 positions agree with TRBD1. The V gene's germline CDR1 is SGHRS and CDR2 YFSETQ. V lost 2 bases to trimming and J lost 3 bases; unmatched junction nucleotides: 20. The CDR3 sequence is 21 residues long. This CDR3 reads CASSFLWTGEERSWDTGELFF. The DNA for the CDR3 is TGCGCCAGCAGCTTCCTCTGGACAGGGGAGGAACGGTCTTGGGACACCGGGGAGCTGTTTTTT.

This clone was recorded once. The CDR3 loop is CASSFRADTQYF. DNA of the CDR3: TGTGCCAGCAGCTTCCGAGCAGATACGCAGTATTTT. V gene TRBV7-9 combines with J gene TRBJ2-3, with unresolved D. CDR3 length: 12 residues. V lost 3 bases and J lost 4, with 5 bases in between. CDR1 SEHNR and CDR2 FQNEAQ come from the germline V gene (reference sequence). Looking up the rest from reference TRBV7-9 and TRBJ2-3 gives the full variable domain: DTGVSQNPRHKITKRGQNVTFRCDPISEHNRLYWYRQTLGQGPEFLTYFQNEAQLEKSRLLSDRFSAERPKGSFSTLEIQRTEQGDSAMYLCASSFRADTQYFGPGTRLTVL.

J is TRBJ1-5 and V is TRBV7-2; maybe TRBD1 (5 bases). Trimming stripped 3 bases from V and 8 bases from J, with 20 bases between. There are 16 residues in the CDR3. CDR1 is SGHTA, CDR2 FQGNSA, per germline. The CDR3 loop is CASSLRTSLSSEPQHF. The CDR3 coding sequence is TGTGCCAGCAGCTTGCGGACAAGCCTTTCTAGTGAGCCCCAGCATTTT.

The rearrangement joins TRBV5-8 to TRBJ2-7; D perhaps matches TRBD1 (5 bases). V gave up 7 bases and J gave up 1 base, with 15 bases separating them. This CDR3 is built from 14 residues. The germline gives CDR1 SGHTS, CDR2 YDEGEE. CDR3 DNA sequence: TGTGCCAGCTCAATAGGTGGGGCATCCTACGAGCAGTACTTC. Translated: CASSIGGASYEQYF. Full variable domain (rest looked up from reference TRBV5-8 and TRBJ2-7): EAGVTQSPTHLIKTRGQQATLRCSPISGHTSVYWYQQALGLGLQFLLWYDEGEERNRGNFPPRFSGRQFPNYSSELNVNALELEDSALYLCASSIGGASYEQYFGPGTRLTVT.

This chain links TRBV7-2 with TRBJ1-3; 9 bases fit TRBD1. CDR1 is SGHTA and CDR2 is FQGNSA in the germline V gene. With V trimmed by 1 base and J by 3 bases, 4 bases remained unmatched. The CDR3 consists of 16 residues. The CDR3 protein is CASSLVQGARGNTIYF. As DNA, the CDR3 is TGTGCCAGCAGCTTAGTACAGGGGGCGCGTGGAAACACCATATATTTT.

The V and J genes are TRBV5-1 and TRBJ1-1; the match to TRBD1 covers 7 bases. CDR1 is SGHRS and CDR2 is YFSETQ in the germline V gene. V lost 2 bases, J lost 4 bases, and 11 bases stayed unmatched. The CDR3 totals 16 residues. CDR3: CASSFEYRGWGTEAFF. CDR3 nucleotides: TGCGCCAGCAGCTTTGAATACAGGGGTTGGGGCACTGAAGCTTTCTTT.